These 6 T cell receptor beta chains came from one sample sequenced in a study of STAT5B mutations in CD4+ large granular lymphocyte leukemia. The protocol was immunoSEQ multiplex PCR, while the TCRdb copy is restricted to in-frame clones and leaves out a portion. The table lists 25,000 to 35,000 clones, 60% to 80% of them singletons. Sequencing was performed on CD4+ T cells from blood buffy coats. These receptors were obtained from a human donor in good health.

The V gene is TRBV25-1, the J gene TRBJ2-1; D possibly corresponds to TRBD1 (5 bases). The CDR3 loop spans 13 amino acids. Per germline, CDR1 MGHDK and CDR2 SYGVNS. With 4 bases removed from V and 4 bases from J, the gap between germline ends came to 8 bases. The CDR3 loop reads CASSADRYNEQFF. CDR3 DNA sequence: TGTGCCAGCAGTGCCGACAGATACAATGAGCAGTTCTTC.

This clone was found once. The V gene is TRBV6-5, the J gene TRBJ2-7; 9 bases match TRBD2. V shed 5 bases, J shed 2 bases, and the junction held 4 bases outside the gene matches. Germline values: CDR1 MNHEY, CDR2 SVGAGI. The CDR3 runs 14 residues. CDR3 residues: CASSETSGPYEQYF. The CDR3, as DNA: TGTGCCAGCAGTGAGACTAGCGGACCCTACGAGCAGTACTTC.

The rearrangement joins TRBV30 to TRBJ2-3; the D is unclear. The CDR3 has 13 amino acids. V was clipped by 4 bases and J by 2 bases, with 10 bases between them. Germline assignment: CDR1 GTSNPN and CDR2 SVGIG (reference sequence). CDR3 residues: CAWIASITDTQYF. For the CDR3, the DNA is TGTGCCTGGATAGCCTCCATCACAGATACGCAGTATTTT.

This chain joins TRBV4-3 and TRBJ1-1; no firm D call. The germline V and J ends were trimmed by 0 bases and 4 bases, with 12 bases remaining between them. The germline CDR1 and CDR2 sequences are LGHNA and YSLEER. The CDR3 has 15 amino acids. CDR3 sequence: CASSQEDREGTEAFF. CDR3 nucleotides: TGCGCCAGCAGCCAAGAGGATCGAGAGGGCACTGAAGCTTTCTTT.

V is TRBV19 and J is TRBJ2-7; D gene ambiguous. CDR3 length: 14 residues. Germline lookup yields CDR1 LNHDA and CDR2 SQIVND (reference sequence). The ends were cut back, 6 bases at V and 0 bases at J, with 12 bases in the middle. The DNA for the CDR3 is TGTGCCAGTAGATCGGGCAGATACTCCTACGAGCAGTACTTC. Translated, it gives CASRSGRYSYEQYF.

In DNA, the CDR3 is TGCGCCAGCAGCTTGGTACAAAGCACAGATACGCAGTATTTT. This encodes CASSLVQSTDTQYF. This chain uses TRBV5-1 with TRBJ2-3; D remains unclear. Trimming removed 0 bases from V and 0 bases from J, with 5 bases in between. The CDR3 runs 14 residues. Germline-derived CDR1 and CDR2 are SGHRS and YFSETQ.